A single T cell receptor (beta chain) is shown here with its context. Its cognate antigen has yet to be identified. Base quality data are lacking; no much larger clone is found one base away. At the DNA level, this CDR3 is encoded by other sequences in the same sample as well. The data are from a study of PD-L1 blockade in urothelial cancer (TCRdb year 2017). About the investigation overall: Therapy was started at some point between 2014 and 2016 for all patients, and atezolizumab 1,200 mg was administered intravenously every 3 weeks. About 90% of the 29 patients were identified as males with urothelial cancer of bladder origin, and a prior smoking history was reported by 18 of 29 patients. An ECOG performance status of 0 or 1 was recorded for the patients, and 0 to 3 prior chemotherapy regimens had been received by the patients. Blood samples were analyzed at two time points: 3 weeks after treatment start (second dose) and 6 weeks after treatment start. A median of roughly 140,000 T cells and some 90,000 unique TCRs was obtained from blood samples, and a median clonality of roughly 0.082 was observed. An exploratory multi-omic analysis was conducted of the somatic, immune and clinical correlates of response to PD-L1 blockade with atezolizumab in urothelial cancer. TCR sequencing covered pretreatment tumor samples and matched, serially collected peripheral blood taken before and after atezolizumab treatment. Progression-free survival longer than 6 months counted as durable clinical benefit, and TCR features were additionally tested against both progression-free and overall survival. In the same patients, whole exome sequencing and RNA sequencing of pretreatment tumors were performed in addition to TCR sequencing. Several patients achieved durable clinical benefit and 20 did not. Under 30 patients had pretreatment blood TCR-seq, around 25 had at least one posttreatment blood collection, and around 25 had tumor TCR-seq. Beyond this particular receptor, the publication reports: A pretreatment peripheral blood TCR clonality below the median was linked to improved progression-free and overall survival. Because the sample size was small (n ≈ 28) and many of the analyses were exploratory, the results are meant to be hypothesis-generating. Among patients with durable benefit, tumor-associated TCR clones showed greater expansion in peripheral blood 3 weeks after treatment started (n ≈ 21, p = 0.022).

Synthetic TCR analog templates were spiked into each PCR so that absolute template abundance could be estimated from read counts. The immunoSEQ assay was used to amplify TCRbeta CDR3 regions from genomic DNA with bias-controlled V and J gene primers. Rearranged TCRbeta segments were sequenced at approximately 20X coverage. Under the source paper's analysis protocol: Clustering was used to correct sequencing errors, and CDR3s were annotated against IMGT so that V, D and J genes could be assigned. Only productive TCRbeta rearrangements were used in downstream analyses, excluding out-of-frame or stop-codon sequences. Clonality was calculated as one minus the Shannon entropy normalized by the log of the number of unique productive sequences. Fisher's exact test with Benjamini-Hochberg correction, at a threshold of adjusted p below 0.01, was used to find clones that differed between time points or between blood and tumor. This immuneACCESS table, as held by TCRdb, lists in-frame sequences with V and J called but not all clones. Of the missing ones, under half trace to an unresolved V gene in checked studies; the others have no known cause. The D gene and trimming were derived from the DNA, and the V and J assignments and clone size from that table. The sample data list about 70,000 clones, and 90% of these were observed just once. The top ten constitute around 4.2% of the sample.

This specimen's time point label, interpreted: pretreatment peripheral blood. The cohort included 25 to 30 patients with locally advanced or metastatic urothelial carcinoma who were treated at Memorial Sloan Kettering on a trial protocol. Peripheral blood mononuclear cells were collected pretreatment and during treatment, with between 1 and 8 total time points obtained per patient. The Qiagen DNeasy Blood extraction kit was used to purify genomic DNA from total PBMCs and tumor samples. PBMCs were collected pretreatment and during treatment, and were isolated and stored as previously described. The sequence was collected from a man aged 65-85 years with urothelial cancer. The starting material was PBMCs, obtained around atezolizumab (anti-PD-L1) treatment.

The CDR3 loop reads CASSVAGRTDTQYF. The nucleotide sequence reads TGTGCCAGCAGCGTAGCTGGCCGCACAGATACGCAGTATTTT. The V gene is TRBV9 and the J gene is TRBJ2-3; no confident D gene assignment can be made. The CDR3 runs 14 residues from the cysteine to the phenylalanine. The entry retains the CDR3 DNA only, 42 bases that are in frame from base 1. The junction carries 6 bases between V and J, which are trimmed by 0 bases and 1 base respectively. CDR1 and CDR2, looked up from the germline V gene, are SGDLS and YYNGEE. The variable domain in full, with residues beyond the CDR3 obtained from the reference TRBV9 and TRBJ2-3 genes, is DSGVTQTPKHLITATGQRVTLRCSPRSGDLSVYWYQQSLDQGLQFLIQYYNGEERAKGNILERFSAQQFPDLHSELNLSSLELGDSALYFCASSVAGRTDTQYFGPGTRLTVL.